What follows is one T cell receptor beta chain and its context. Its antigen is unknown. No much larger clone is present one base from it, and per-base qualities are unavailable. The collaborating institutions used their own protocols to collect whole blood in K2EDTA tubes. For TCRbeta analysis, collaborators shipped samples in one of three forms: frozen whole blood, isolated PBMCs, or DNA extracted from either of those sample types. The record originates from a study of blood T cell repertoires in COVID-19 (dated by TCRdb to between 2020 and 2021). Concerning the study at large: Samples covering the acute and convalescent phases of COVID-19 were provided by collaborators in the United States, Italy and Spain. Samples came from the ongoing ImmuneRACE study (first 160 participants) plus 1,254 subjects from 6 global collaborators. Where available, HLA class I and class II types were obtained from metadata supplied by the sample provider rather than from assay-based typing. Subjects who had been exposed to COVID-19, were actively infected with it, or had recovered from it provided the deeply sampled blood TCRbeta repertoires that made up the dataset. The repertoires were made available in a free public database intended to serve as a resource for research on the immune response to SARS-CoV-2. The material from the prospective study consisted of cDNA or gDNA derived from T cells, B-cell-depleted T cells, or PBMCs. Sample metadata almost always included a de-identified subject ID, COVID-19 status, age in years and sex. Results the study describes overall, beyond this receptor: The quantity of clinical and demographic metadata differed by source and by participant and was supplied without curation.

TCRbeta CDR3 regions were amplified from genomic DNA using the immunoSEQ Assay, a bias-controlled multiplex PCR. The paper's processing steps were these. The number of nucleated cells in each sample was estimated from the amplification of reference gene primers within the assay. To quantify the absolute abundance of each unique TCRbeta CDR3 rearrangement, sequence reads were collapsed and filtered. For each sample, productive Simpson clonality was calculated by taking the square root of Simpson's diversity index across productive rearrangements. Drawn from immuneACCESS, this table holds only the in-frame rearrangements with V and J called that TCRdb kept. Clones are partly lost; checked studies trace under half to an unresolved V gene and leave the rest unexplained. That table is the source of V, J and clone size, and D and trimming were worked out from the DNA. This sample holds some 210,000 clones; about 89% were observed only once. Clones ranked in the top ten supply 4.5% to 5.5% of the sample.

The TCR was taken from a woman in her thirties or forties with acute or convalescent COVID-19. The sequencing input was peripheral blood.

The CDR3 protein sequence reads: CASSPRTGYTEAFF. The DNA reads as follows: TGTGCCAGCAGCCCCCGTACAGGGTACACTGAAGCTTTCTTT. The chain employs TRBV9 and TRBJ1-1, and TRBD1 may be the D gene, going by 6 matching bases. The CDR3 runs 14 amino acids, cysteine and phenylalanine included. Only the CDR3 region is kept as DNA, spanning 42 bases read in frame from base 1. As encoded in the germline V gene, CDR1 is SGDLS while CDR2 is YYNGEE. The V and J ends are trimmed by 4 bases and 3 bases, leaving 13 bases between them.